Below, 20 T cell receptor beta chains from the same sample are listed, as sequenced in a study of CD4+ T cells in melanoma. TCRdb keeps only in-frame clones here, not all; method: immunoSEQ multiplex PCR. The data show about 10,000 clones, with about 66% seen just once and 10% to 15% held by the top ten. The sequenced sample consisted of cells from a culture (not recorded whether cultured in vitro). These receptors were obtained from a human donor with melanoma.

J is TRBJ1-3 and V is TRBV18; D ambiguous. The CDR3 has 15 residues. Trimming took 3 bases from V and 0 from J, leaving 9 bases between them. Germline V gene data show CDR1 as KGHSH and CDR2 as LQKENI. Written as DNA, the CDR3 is TGTGCCAGCTCACCCACAAAGACCTCTGGAAACACCATATATTTT. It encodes CASSPTKTSGNTIYF.

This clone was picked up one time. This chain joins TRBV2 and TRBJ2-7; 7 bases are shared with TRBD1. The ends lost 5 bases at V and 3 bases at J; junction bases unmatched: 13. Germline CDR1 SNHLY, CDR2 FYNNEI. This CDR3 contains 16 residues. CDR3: CASSPHRTGESYEQYF. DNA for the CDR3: TGTGCCAGCAGTCCACACCGTACAGGGGAGAGCTACGAGCAGTACTTC.

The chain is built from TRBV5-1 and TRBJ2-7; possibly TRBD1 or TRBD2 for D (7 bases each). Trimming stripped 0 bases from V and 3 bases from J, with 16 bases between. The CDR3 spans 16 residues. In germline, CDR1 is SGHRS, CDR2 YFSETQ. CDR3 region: CASSLGPGGGIYEQYF. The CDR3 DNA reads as TGCGCCAGCAGCTTGGGTCCAGGGGGGGGGATCTACGAGCAGTACTTC.

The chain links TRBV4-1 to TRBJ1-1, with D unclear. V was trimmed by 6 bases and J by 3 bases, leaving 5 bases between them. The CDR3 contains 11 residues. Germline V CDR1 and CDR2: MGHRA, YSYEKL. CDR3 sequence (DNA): TGCGCCAGCAGGCGGGACACTGAAGCTTTCTTT. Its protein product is CASRRDTEAFF.

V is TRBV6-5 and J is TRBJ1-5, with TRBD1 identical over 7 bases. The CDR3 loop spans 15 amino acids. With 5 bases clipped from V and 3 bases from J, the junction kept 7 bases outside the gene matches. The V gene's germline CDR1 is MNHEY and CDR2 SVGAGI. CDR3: CASSDYRGINQPQHF. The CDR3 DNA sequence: TGTGCCAGCAGTGACTACAGGGGCATCAATCAGCCCCAGCATTTT.

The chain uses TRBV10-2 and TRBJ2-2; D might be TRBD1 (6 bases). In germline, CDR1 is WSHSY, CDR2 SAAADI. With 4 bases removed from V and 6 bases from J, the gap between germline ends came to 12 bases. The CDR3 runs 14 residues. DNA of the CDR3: TGCGCCAGCAGTGGGATAGGGGGAGCCGGGGAGCTGTTTTTT. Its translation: CASSGIGGAGELFF.

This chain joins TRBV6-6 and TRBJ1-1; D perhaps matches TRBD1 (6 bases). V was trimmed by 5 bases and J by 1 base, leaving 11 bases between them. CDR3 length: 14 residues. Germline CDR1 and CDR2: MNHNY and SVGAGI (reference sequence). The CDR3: CASSAGVGNTEAFF. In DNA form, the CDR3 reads TGTGCCAGCAGTGCAGGGGTAGGGAACACTGAAGCTTTCTTT.

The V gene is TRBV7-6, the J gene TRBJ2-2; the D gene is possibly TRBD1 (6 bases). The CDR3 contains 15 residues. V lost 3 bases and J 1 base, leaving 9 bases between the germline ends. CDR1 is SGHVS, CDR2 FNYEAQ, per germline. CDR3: CASSFTTGNTGELFF. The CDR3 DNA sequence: TGTGCCAGCAGCTTTACGACAGGGAACACCGGGGAGCTGTTTTTT.

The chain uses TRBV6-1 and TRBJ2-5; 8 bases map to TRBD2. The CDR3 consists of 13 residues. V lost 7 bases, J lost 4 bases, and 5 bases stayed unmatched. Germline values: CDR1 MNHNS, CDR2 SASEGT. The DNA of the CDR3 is TGTGCCAGCAACCCGGGGGGGCTAGAGACCCAGTACTTC. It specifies CASNPGGLETQYF.

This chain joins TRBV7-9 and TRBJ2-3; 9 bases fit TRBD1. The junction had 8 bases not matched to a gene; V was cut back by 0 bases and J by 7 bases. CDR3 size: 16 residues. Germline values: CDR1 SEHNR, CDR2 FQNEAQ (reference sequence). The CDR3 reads CASSLADRGYRNTQYF. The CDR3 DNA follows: TGTGCCAGCAGCTTAGCCGACAGGGGGTATCGGAATACGCAGTATTTT.

The CDR3 DNA follows: TGTGCCAGCAGTTTCACCCCCAGCGGGGGCCTAAGGGCCCAGTACTTC. It is translated as CASSFTPSGGLRAQYF. This chain uses TRBV6-5 with TRBJ2-5; 8 positions match TRBD2. This CDR3 region has 16 residues. With V trimmed by 4 bases and J by 9 bases, 16 bases remained unmatched. The germline CDR1 and CDR2 sequences are MNHEY and SVGAGI.

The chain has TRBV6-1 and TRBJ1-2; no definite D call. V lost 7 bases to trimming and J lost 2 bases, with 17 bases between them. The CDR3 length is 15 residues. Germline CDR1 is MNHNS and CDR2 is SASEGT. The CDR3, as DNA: TGTGCCAGCAATCTGACTCCCACCCTGAACTATGGCTACACCTTC. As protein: CASNLTPTLNYGYTF.

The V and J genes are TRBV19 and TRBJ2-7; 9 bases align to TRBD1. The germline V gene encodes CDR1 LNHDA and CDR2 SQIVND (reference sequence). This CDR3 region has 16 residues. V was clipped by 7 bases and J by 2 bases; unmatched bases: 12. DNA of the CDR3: TGTGCCAGTAAGGTTTCGGGACAGGGAGCAACCTACGAGCAGTACTTC. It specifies CASKVSGQGATYEQYF.

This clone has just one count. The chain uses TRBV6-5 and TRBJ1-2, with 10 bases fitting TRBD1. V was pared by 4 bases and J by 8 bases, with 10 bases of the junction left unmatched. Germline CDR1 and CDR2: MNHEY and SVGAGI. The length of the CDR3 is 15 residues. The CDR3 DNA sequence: TGTGCCAGCAGTTCGGGGACAGGGGCAATCGGGGGCTACACCTTC. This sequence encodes CASSSGTGAIGGYTF.

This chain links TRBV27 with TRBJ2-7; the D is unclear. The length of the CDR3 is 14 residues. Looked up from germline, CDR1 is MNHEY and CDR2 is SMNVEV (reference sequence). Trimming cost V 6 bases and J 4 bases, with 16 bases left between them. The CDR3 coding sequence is TGTGCCAGCAGCAAGGGTCCGGTCTTTTACGAGCAGTACTTC. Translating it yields CASSKGPVFYEQYF.

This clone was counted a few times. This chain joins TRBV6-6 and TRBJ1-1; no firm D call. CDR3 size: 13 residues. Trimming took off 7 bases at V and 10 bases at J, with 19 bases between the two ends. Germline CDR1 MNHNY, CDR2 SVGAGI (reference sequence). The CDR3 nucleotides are TGTGCCAGCAAAGTAGGCACGCAGGAGGGAGCTTTCTTT. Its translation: CASKVGTQEGAFF.

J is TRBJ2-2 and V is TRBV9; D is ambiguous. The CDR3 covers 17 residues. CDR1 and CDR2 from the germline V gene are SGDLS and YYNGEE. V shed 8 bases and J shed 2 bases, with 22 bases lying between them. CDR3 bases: TGTGCCAGTTCTCAAAGACCGGCAGACCGAAACACCGGGGAGCTGTTTTTT. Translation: CASSQRPADRNTGELFF.

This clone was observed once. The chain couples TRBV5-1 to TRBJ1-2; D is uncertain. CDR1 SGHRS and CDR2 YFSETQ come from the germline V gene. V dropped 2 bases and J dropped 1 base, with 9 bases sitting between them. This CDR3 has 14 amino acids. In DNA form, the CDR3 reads TGCGCCAGCAGCTTTGAGGGCTTTAACTATGGCTACACCTTC. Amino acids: CASSFEGFNYGYTF.

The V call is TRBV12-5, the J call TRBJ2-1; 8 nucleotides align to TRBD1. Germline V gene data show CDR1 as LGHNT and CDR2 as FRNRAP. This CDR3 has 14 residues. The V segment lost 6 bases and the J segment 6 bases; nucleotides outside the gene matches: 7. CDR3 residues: CASGTGQGSNEQFF. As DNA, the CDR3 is TGTGCTAGTGGGACCGGACAGGGAAGCAATGAGCAGTTCTTC.

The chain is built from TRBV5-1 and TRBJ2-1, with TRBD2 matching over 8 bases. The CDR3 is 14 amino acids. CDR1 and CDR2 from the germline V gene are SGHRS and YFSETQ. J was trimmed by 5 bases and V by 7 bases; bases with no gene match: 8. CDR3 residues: CASRLAGRNNEQFF. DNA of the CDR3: TGCGCCAGCCGTTTAGCGGGGCGAAACAATGAGCAGTTCTTC.